This TCR beta chain was sequenced in a study of read filtering for tumor transcriptome and immune sequencing. Across the study: Patients were approximately 17 male and 11 to 15 female, mean age 65.9 years, range roughly 47 to 85.

Molecular barcoded adaptors covering alpha/delta and beta/gamma chains were used on approximately 440 ng RNA. TCRdb ran MiXCR on the reads and lists one entry per CDR3 protein. The sample holds about 130,000 distinct CDR3 sequences, approximately 13% seen once. The CDR3 runs to 14 residues. Germline values: CDR1 GTSNPN, CDR2 SVGIG (reference sequence). The J segment lost 8 bases and the V segment lost 5 bases, leaving 14 bases of the junction unmatched. This clonotype appeared many times. At the time of active disease, bone marrow was collected from every patient. V is TRBV30 and J is TRBJ1-2, with 7 bases lining up with TRBD1. Sequencing input: a population of CD138-negative cells sorted from bone marrow. The receptor comes from a donor aged 40 or older with multiple myeloma. The chain's CDR3 is CAWVRGDREWGYTF. The CDR3 DNA reads TGTGCCTGGGTACGAGGTGACAGGGAATGGGGCTACACCTTC.